The 7 T cell receptor beta chains in this list originate from one sample, sequenced in a study of breast tumors, draining lymph nodes, adjacent tissues. TCRdb re-called the multiplex PCR reads with MiXCR, one entry per CDR3 protein. Of some 120,000 distinct CDR3 sequences listed, over 20% are singletons. Samples came from axillary lymph nodes draining the breast cancer. The sequenced sample was axillary lymph node tissue. All receptors come from a female donor with breast cancer. Some clones in this sample may be carry-over from other donors' samples.

Only a few counts were recorded for this clonotype. The rearrangement links TRBV27 to TRBJ2-1, with D unresolved. There are 16 residues in the CDR3. With 0 bases removed from V and 10 bases from J, the gap between germline ends came to 19 bases. Germline V gives CDR1 MNHEY, CDR2 SMNVEV (reference sequence). As DNA, the CDR3 is TGTGCCAGCAGTTTATCGGGCCCCCAAGCGTTTAAGGAGCAGTTCTTC. Its protein product is CASSLSGPQAFKEQFF.

This clonotype was counted many times. The chain recombines TRBV28 with TRBJ2-7; 8 positions match TRBD1. Losses at the gene ends were 7 bases for V and 2 bases for J; bases not matched to a gene: 7. Germline assignment: CDR1 MDHEN and CDR2 SYDVKM. This CDR3 comprises 14 residues. The CDR3 region has the DNA TGTGCCAGCACCCGACCGGACAGGGCCTACGAGCAGTACTTC. This sequence encodes CASTRPDRAYEQYF.

This clonotype has at least ten counts. The chain combines TRBV7-9 with TRBJ2-2, with 10 bases matching TRBD1. The germline gives CDR1 SEHNR, CDR2 FQNEAQ (reference sequence). The length of the CDR3 is 19 residues. V shed 5 bases and J 2 bases; nucleotides not matched to a gene: 14. Here the CDR3 reads CASSPGAGTGDTNTGELFF. DNA for the CDR3: TGTGCCAGCAGCCCGGGGGCCGGGACAGGGGACACAAACACCGGGGAGCTGTTTTTT.

This clonotype was seen repeatedly, ten times or more. The J gene is TRBJ2-3, the V gene TRBV12-3 or TRBV12-4; TRBD2 aligns across 8 bases. V dropped 5 bases and J dropped 3; count of bases not matched to a gene: 10. The CDR3 has 16 residues. CDR3 DNA: TGTGCCAGCAGTCCCCCATCGGGAGGGGGAACAGATACGCAGTATTTT. Residues: CASSPPSGGGTDTQYF.

This clonotype was observed a few times. CDR3 DNA: TGTGCCAGTAGTGCCCCGATCTCTGGAAACACCATATATTTT. Translated: CASSAPISGNTIYF. The chain employs TRBV19 and TRBJ1-3; D unresolved. The V and J ends lost 5 bases and 0 bases respectively, with 8 bases between them. This CDR3 contains 14 residues. Germline CDR1 LNHDA, CDR2 SQIVND (reference sequence).

This clonotype was picked up many times. V gene TRBV9 combines with J gene TRBJ2-3, with 12 bases identical to TRBD1. Per the germline V gene, CDR1 is SGDLS and CDR2 is YYNGEE. The length of the CDR3 is 16 residues. V shed 2 bases and J 4 bases; nucleotides not matched to a gene: 5. The chain's CDR3 is CASSVSGTGGSDTQYF. The CDR3 DNA is TGTGCCAGCAGCGTGTCCGGGACAGGGGGCTCAGATACGCAGTATTTT.

This clonotype was recorded many times. V usage is TRBV20-1 and J usage is TRBJ2-7; 8 bases are a match to TRBD1. CDR3 length equals 13 residues. CDR1 is DFQATT and CDR2 is SNEGSKA in the germline V gene (reference sequence). Trimming took 3 bases from V and 7 from J; bases not matched to a gene: 8. The CDR3 bases are TGCAGTGCTAGTGGAGGACAGGGTGGGGAGCAGTACTTC. It specifies CSASGGQGGEQYF.